The clone carrying this TCR beta chain was detected only once. Original handling: Nucleated cell counts were estimated from reference gene primer amplification. Clones were read by immunoSEQ multiplex PCR, and TCRdb kept only the in-frame ones, dropping some. The DNA was the basis for D and trimming; V, J and clone size are from that table. The sample holds about 54,000 clones; about nine tenths are singletons and the top ten take more than 6.5%. These data come from a study of blood T cell repertoires in COVID-19. About the research overall: Both acute and convalescent COVID-19 samples were obtained from the United States, Italy and Spain.

Germline assignment: CDR1 SGHTA and CDR2 FQGTGA. This CDR3 has 13 residues. V was cut by 2 bases and J by 6 bases, with 9 bases left in between. The chain joins TRBV7-3 to TRBJ2-3, with unresolved D. The specimen sequenced was peripheral blood. This receptor was taken from a middle-aged woman with active COVID-19. CDR3 coding DNA: TGTGCCAGCAGCTTAGATCACTTGGATACGCAGTATTTT. Its protein product is CASSLDHLDTQYF.